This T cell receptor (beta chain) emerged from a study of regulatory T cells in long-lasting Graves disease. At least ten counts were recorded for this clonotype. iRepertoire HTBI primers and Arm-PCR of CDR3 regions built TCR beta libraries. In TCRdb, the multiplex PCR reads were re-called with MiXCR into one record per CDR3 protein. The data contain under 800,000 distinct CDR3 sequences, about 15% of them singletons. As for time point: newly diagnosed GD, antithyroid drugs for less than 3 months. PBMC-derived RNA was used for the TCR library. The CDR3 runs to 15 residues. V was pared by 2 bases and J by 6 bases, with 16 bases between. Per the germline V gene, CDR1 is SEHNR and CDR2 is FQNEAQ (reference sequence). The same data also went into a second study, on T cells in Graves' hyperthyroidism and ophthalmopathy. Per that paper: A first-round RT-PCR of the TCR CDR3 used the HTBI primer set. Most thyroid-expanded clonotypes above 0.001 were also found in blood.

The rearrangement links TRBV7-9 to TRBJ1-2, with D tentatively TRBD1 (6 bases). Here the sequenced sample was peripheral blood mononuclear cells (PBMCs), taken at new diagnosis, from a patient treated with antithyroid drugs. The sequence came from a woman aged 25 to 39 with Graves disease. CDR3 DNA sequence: TGTGCCAGCAGCTTACCGCGGACAGCCGGGGATGGCTACACCTTC. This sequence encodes CASSLPRTAGDGYTF.